This T cell receptor beta chain comes out of a study of T cells in Graves' hyperthyroidism and ophthalmopathy. Study observations and caveats: The blood repertoire included most of the expanded thyroid clonotypes above 0.001.

This clonotype has a count of ten or more. What it recognizes is unknown. The blood specimen was taken at initial hyperthyroidism diagnosis, before any ophthalmopathy symptoms. There were TCR beta CDR3 regions amplified from RNA transcripts. Primed by the HTBI set, a first-round RT-PCR was run on the TCR CDR3. Via MiXCR, TCRdb re-called the multiplex PCR reads, giving one row per CDR3 protein. The sample lists about 290,000 distinct CDR3 sequences; about 14% were seen once. The V gene lost 6 bases and the J gene lost 1 base, with 7 bases spanning the gap. CDR3 size: 13 residues. Per germline, CDR1 SGHTA and CDR2 FQGNSA.

The clonotype originates from a woman in her 30s with Graves' hyperthyroidism that later progressed to Graves' ophthalmopathy. The source material was blood. The rearrangement uses TRBV7-2 and TRBJ1-5; D unresolved. CDR3 sequence (DNA): TGTGCCAGCAGTGCAAGGAGCAATCAGCCCCAGCATTTT. Amino acids: CASSARSNQPQHF.